The present TCR beta chain was sequenced within a study of blood T cells in healthy people across ages. Sample-barcoded 5' priming and a J-beta primer mix drove a second PCR of roughly 7 to 11 cycles. TCRdb recomputed calls from the 5' RACE reads with MiXCR, one row per CDR3 protein. The data show about 780,000 distinct CDR3 sequences, approximately 59% seen once. Germline CDR1 LGHNA, CDR2 YNFKEQ. The CDR3 loop spans 15 amino acids. Trimming shortened V by 1 base and J by 2 bases, and 11 bases separated the two germline ends. This rearrangement joins TRBV4-2 to TRBJ1-2; no reliable D call. The sequence came from a man under 40 in good health. Sequences were obtained from blood. DNA of the CDR3: TGTGCCAGCAGCCAAGTCGGAACAGCGAACTATGGCTACACCTTC. Amino acid sequence: CASSQVGTANYGYTF.